This TCR beta chain stems from a study of control samples from healthy donors and cancer patients. CDR3 length: 13 residues. Germline CDR1 is GTSNPN and CDR2 is SVGIG (reference sequence). J lost 5 bases, V lost 2 bases, and 1 base had no gene match. Repertoires were generated with immunoSEQ multiplex PCR, while TCRdb's copy carries only in-frame clones and drops some. The sample shows about 89,000 clones, 70% to 90% of them seen only once. The chain has TRBV30 and TRBJ1-5; 9 bases agree with TRBD1. Sequencing was done on a sample of blood. This receptor was taken from a woman aged 40 to 55 in good health. This CDR3 reads CAWSRTGDQPQHF. In nucleotides, the CDR3 is TGTGCCTGGAGTCGGACAGGGGATCAGCCCCAGCATTTT.